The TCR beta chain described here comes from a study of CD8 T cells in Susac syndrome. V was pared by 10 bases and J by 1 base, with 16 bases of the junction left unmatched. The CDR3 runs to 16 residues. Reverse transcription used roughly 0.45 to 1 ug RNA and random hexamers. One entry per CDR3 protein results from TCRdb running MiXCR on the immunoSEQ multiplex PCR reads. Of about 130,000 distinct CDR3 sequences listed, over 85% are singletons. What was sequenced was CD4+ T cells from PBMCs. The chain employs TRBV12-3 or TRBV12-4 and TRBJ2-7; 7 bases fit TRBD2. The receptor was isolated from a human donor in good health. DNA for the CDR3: TGTGCCAACAGCCCTATCTCTAGCGGAGCTTCCTACGAGCAGTACTTC. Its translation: CANSPISSGASYEQYF.